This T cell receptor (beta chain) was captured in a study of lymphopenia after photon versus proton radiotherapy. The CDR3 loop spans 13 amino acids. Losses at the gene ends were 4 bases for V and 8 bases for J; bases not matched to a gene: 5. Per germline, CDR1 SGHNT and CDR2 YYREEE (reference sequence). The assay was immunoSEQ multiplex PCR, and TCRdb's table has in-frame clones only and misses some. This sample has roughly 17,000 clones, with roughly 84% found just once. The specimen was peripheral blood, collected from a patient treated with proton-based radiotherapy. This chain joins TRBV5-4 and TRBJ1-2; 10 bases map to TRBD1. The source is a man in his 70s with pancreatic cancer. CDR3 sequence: CASSADRGRGYTF. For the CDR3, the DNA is TGTGCCAGCAGCGCCGACAGGGGGCGCGGCTACACCTTC.